The 11 T cell receptor beta chains listed next were all sequenced from one sample in a study of lymphopenia after photon versus proton radiotherapy (dated by TCRdb to about 2019). Libraries were prepared through the immunoSEQ multiplex PCR assay. TCRdb's version of the immuneACCESS table is confined to in-frame rearrangements and falls short of the full clone set. An unresolved V gene accounts for under half of the shortfall where checked; the remainder is of unknown origin. For this sample the table gives about 68,000 clones, of which just over 90% were detected only once. The top ten clones comprise approximately 2.9% of the sample. The sample was peripheral blood, taken from a patient treated with photon-based radiotherapy. Receptors originate from an older woman with pancreatic cancer.

The rearrangement links TRBV5-4 to TRBJ2-1; D is uncertain. The CDR3 is made up of 15 amino acids. The V and J ends lost 3 bases and 12 bases respectively, with 22 bases between them. Germline V gene lookup returns CDR1 SGHNT and CDR2 YYREEE (reference sequence). CDR3 residues: CASSSTTNRAQGQFF. The CDR3, as DNA: TGTGCCAGCAGCTCAACTACTAACCGGGCACAAGGGCAGTTCTTC.

J is TRBJ1-1 and V is TRBV18, with unresolved D. Germline V gene data show CDR1 as KGHSH and CDR2 as LQKENI. This CDR3 has 12 residues. Deletions cut 4 bases from V and 1 base from J, with 4 bases between. The CDR3, as DNA: TGTGCCAGCTCACAGGCGAACACTGAAGCTTTCTTT. Protein: CASSQANTEAFF.

The chain employs TRBV7-2 and TRBJ2-3; D is unresolved. The CDR3 is 14 amino acids. Germline V gene sequence: CDR1 SGHTA, CDR2 FQGNSA. The V end lost 5 bases, the J end lost 3 bases, and 12 bases lay between the germline ends. The CDR3 reads CASSPPDATDTQYF. For the CDR3, the DNA is TGTGCCAGCAGCCCGCCCGACGCTACAGATACGCAGTATTTT.

This chain joins TRBV4-3 and TRBJ2-3; D is possibly TRBD2 (5 bases). V shed 4 bases and J shed 4 bases, with 27 bases lying between them. CDR1 and CDR2 from the germline V gene are LGHNA and YSLEER. There are 19 residues in the CDR3. In DNA form, the CDR3 reads TGCGCCAGCAGCCGATTTCGGAAGAGATGGGGAGAGCCGCCAGATACGCAGTATTTT. This sequence encodes CASSRFRKRWGEPPDTQYF.

The genes are TRBV10-3 and TRBJ2-1, with D perhaps matching TRBD1 (5 bases). The CDR3 loop spans 12 amino acids. V lost 8 bases and J lost 10, with 15 bases in between. Germline loops: CDR1 ENHRY, CDR2 SYGVKD. The CDR3 nucleotides read TGTGCCATCCGAGGACCAGACAGCGAGCAGTTCTTC. Translated, it gives CAIRGPDSEQFF.

The chain couples TRBV18 to TRBJ2-1; TRBD2 might be the D (6 bases). Trimming took off 8 bases at V and 15 bases at J, with 17 bases between the two ends. The germline V gene encodes CDR1 KGHSH and CDR2 LQKENI. The CDR3 spans 11 residues. The CDR3 reads CASEREFVLFF. The DNA for the CDR3 is TGTGCCAGCGAACGGGAGTTCGTTCTGTTCTTC.

This sequence joins TRBV6-6 and TRBJ2-7; possibly TRBD1 for D (6 bases). This CDR3 region has 15 residues. Deletions cut 6 bases from V and 3 bases from J, with 18 bases between. Germline loops: CDR1 MNHNY, CDR2 SVGAGI (reference sequence). The CDR3 reads CASSNYQGPGYEQYF. The CDR3 bases are TGTGCCAGCAGCAATTACCAGGGGCCGGGCTACGAGCAGTACTTC.

This clone was seen a few times. This chain joins TRBV5-6 and TRBJ2-1; 14 positions match TRBD2. V lost 4 bases and J lost 4; bases outside the gene matches: 7. In germline, CDR1 is SGHDT, CDR2 YYEEEE. The CDR3 consists of 17 residues. The CDR3 DNA reads as TGTGCCAGCAGCGAGAAGGGACTAGCGGGAGATTACAATGAGCAGTTCTTC. It specifies CASSEKGLAGDYNEQFF.

This clone turned up a few times. The V and J genes are TRBV28 and TRBJ1-4; D is undetermined. V was cut by 3 bases and J by 12 bases, with 14 bases left in between. This CDR3 is built from 13 residues. Germline values: CDR1 MDHEN, CDR2 SYDVKM. CDR3 protein: CASSLGPPGELFF. DNA for the CDR3: TGTGCCAGCAGTTTGGGCCCCCCCGGGGAACTGTTTTTT.

The J gene is TRBJ2-2, the V gene TRBV7-2; 13 bases are shared with TRBD2. CDR1 is SGHTA, CDR2 FQGNSA, per germline. The CDR3 covers 16 residues. The junction had 5 bases not matched to a gene; V was cut back by 4 bases and J by 6 bases. This CDR3 reads CASSSFTSGRAGELFF. Written as DNA, the CDR3 is TGTGCCAGCAGCTCGTTTACTAGCGGGAGGGCCGGGGAGCTGTTTTTT.

The chain has TRBV19 and TRBJ2-7; 8 nucleotides align to TRBD2. The length of the CDR3 is 15 residues. Trimming at V came to 4 bases and at J to 2 bases, leaving 7 bases not matched to a gene. Germline V gene lookup returns CDR1 LNHDA and CDR2 SQIVND (reference sequence). The DNA of the CDR3 is TGTGCCAGTAGTAGATTAGCGGGGCGGACCTACGAGCAGTACTTC. As protein: CASSRLAGRTYEQYF.